The 20 T cell receptor beta chains reported below all come from one sample, sequenced in a study of OX40 agonist ivuxolimab in advanced cancers. Sequencing used immunoSEQ multiplex PCR; TCRdb keeps in-frame clones, though not all of them. The sample records some 100,000 clones, roughly nine tenths being singletons. This material consisted of CD4+ or CD8+ T cells sorted from blood, taken in a trial of the OX40 agonist ivuxolimab. The receptors here all came from an adult with an advanced solid tumor such as melanoma, head and neck, liver or kidney cancer.

DNA for the CDR3: TGCGCCAGCAGCCAAGATGTGACCAACAATCAGCCCCAGCATTTT. The encoded protein is CASSQDVTNNQPQHF. The chain employs TRBV4-1 and TRBJ1-5; no clear D. The length of the CDR3 is 15 residues. V shed 0 bases and J shed 3 bases, with 9 bases lying between them. In germline, CDR1 is MGHRA, CDR2 YSYEKL.

This clone was seen only once. In DNA form, the CDR3 reads TGCGCCAGCAGCCAAGGTCCTACAGATACGCAGTATTTT. It is translated as CASSQGPTDTQYF. V gene TRBV4-3 combines with J gene TRBJ2-3; D not certain. V lost 1 base, J lost 3 bases, and 5 bases lay in between. The CDR3 contains 13 residues. Per germline, CDR1 LGHNA and CDR2 YSLEER.

The CDR3 sequence: CSVNRGQGTEAFF. The CDR3 DNA reads as TGCAGCGTAAACAGGGGGCAGGGAACTGAAGCTTTCTTT. The V call is TRBV29-1, the J call TRBJ1-1; 9 bases are shared with TRBD1. V lost 6 bases, J lost 5 bases, and 7 bases stayed unmatched. CDR1 SQVTM and CDR2 ANQGSEA come from the germline V gene. CDR3 length: 13 residues. Together with reference TRBV29-1 and TRBJ1-1, the CDR3 gives the full variable domain: SAVISQKPSRDICQRGTSLTIQCQVDSQVTMMFWYRQQPGQSLTLIATANQGSEATYESGFVIDKFPISRPNLTFSTLTVSNMSPEDSSIYLCSVNRGQGTEAFFGQGTRLTVV.

This clone is a singleton in its sample. The chain has TRBV5-1 and TRBJ2-7; D is uncertain. The CDR3 spans 14 residues. The germline V gene has CDR1 SGHRS and CDR2 YFSETQ. Deletions cut 1 base from V and 0 bases from J, with 8 bases between. The CDR3 sequence: CASSLMVNSYEQYF. In nucleotides, the CDR3 is TGCGCCAGCAGCTTGATGGTGAACTCCTACGAGCAGTACTTC.

The V and J genes are TRBV5-1 and TRBJ2-5; D gene uncertain. The J call is in doubt because the DNA end fits TRBJ2-7 better. Germline CDR1 and CDR2: SGHRS and YFSETQ. The length of the CDR3 is 11 residues. The CDR3 nucleotides read TGCGCCAGCAGCTTGGTGGGCGAGCAGTACTTC. This gives the protein CASSLVGEQYF.

This chain links TRBV6-1 with TRBJ1-1, with D possibly TRBD1 on 6 matching bases. CDR3 length: 14 residues. Per the germline V gene, CDR1 is MNHNS and CDR2 is SASEGT. V lost 2 bases to trimming and J lost 1 base, with 8 bases between them. The CDR3 region has the DNA TGTGCCAGCAGTGAACAGGGGCGGAACACTGAAGCTTTCTTT. Protein: CASSEQGRNTEAFF.

The chain is built from TRBV19 and TRBJ1-3; possible D gene TRBD1, 5 bases. The CDR3 is 17 amino acids. Germline V gene data show CDR1 as LNHDA and CDR2 as SQIVND (reference sequence). V lost 5 bases to trimming and J lost 0 bases, with 17 bases between them. CDR3 loop: CASSEYRPRRSGNTIYF. CDR3 bases: TGTGCCAGTAGTGAATACAGGCCAAGGCGCTCTGGAAACACCATATATTTT. Drawing the rest from reference TRBV19 and TRBJ1-3, the complete variable domain is DGGITQSPKYLFRKEGQNVTLSCEQNLNHDAMYWYRQDPGQGLRLIYYSQIVNDFQKGDIAEGYSVSREKKESFPLTVTSAQKNPTAFYLCASSEYRPRRSGNTIYFGEGSWLTVV.

This chain links TRBV2 with TRBJ2-1, with TRBD2 matching 9 bases. This CDR3 is built from 14 residues. Germline V lookup: CDR1 SNHLY, CDR2 FYNNEI. With V trimmed by 6 bases and J by 4 bases, 4 bases remained unmatched. CDR3 DNA sequence: TGTGCCAGCAGGGCTAGCGGGACTTACAATGAGCAGTTCTTC. It specifies CASRASGTYNEQFF.

The J gene is TRBJ2-2, the V gene TRBV6-4, with D possibly being TRBD1 (6 bases). The CDR3 has 15 residues. Germline CDR1 and CDR2: MRHNA and SNTAGT. The V end was cut by 6 bases, the J end by 0 bases, with 11 bases between. The CDR3 sequence: CASRVQGTNTGELFF. DNA for the CDR3: TGTGCCAGCAGAGTACAGGGAACGAACACCGGGGAGCTGTTTTTT.

This chain links TRBV27 with TRBJ2-4; TRBD2 agrees at 8 bases. Germline V gene sequence: CDR1 MNHEY, CDR2 SMNVEV (reference sequence). V gave up 8 bases and J gave up 11 bases; unmatched junction bases: 14. This CDR3 region has 14 residues. The CDR3 sequence: CASHAGGLGAVQYF. CDR3 DNA: TGTGCCAGCCATGCGGGAGGTTTAGGTGCGGTTCAGTACTTC.

Comment on this clone: One end of the junction fails to match germline, which may point to a read error. This rearrangement joins TRBV2 to TRBJ2-7, with D uncertain. The CDR3 spans 10 residues. Per the germline V gene, CDR1 is SNHLY and CDR2 is FYNNEI. The CDR3: CASSDTTKHF. The DNA for the CDR3 is TGTGCCAGCAGTGATACTACCAAGCACTTC.

Concerning this clone: At one end, the junction sequence differs from germline, possibly due to a read error. This specimen includes other DNA sequences encoding the same CDR3. The CDR3 protein is CASSEAITSSYEQYF. The CDR3 region has the DNA TGTGCCAGTAGTGAAGCGATCACGAGCTCCTACGAGCAGTACTTC. This rearrangement joins TRBV6-1 to TRBJ2-7, with D unresolved. The CDR3 covers 15 residues. Germline-derived CDR1 and CDR2 are MNHNS and SASEGT.

This CDR3 is CASSRQGSQETQYF. The CDR3 region has the DNA TGTGCCAGCAGCCGCCAAGGGTCTCAAGAGACCCAGTACTTC. V is TRBV7-3 and J is TRBJ2-5; no definite D call. This CDR3 is 14 amino acids long. Trimming cost V 5 bases and J 2 bases, with 12 bases left between them. Germline lookup yields CDR1 SGHTA and CDR2 FQGTGA.

The chain carries TRBV4-3 and TRBJ2-4, with D unclear. This CDR3 comprises 16 residues. CDR1 is LGHNA and CDR2 is YSLEER in the germline V gene. The V gene lost 0 bases and the J gene lost 0 bases, with 9 bases spanning the gap. DNA for the CDR3: TGCGCCAGCAGCCAAGATATAGGTCTAGCCAAAAACATTCAGTACTTC. Protein sequence: CASSQDIGLAKNIQYF.

The CDR3 loop is CASSLDSGRMGEQFF. CDR3 DNA sequence: TGTGCCAGCAGCTTAGATAGCGGGAGGATGGGTGAGCAGTTCTTC. The V call is TRBV7-2, the J call TRBJ2-1; 10 nucleotides match TRBD2. V shed 1 base, J shed 9 bases, and the junction held 6 bases outside the gene matches. Germline CDR1 SGHTA, CDR2 FQGNSA. The length of the CDR3 is 15 residues.

This chain connects TRBV28 to TRBJ1-5, with 10 bases identical to TRBD1. The CDR3 extends over 16 amino acids. Trimming took 1 base from V and 9 from J; bases not matched to a gene: 9. Per germline, CDR1 MDHEN and CDR2 SYDVKM. This CDR3 is CASSLSRGQGDRPQHF. The CDR3 DNA sequence: TGTGCCAGCAGTTTATCCCGAGGACAGGGGGATAGGCCCCAGCATTTT. Complete variable domain (other parts from reference TRBV28 and TRBJ1-5): DVKVTQSSRYLVKRTGEKVFLECVQDMDHENMFWYRQDPGLGLRLIYFSYDVKMKEKGDIPEGYSVSREKKERFSLILESASTNQTSMYLCASSLSRGQGDRPQHFGDGTRLSIL.

The chain links TRBV5-1 to TRBJ2-5, with D hard to call. Germline CDR1 and CDR2: SGHRS and YFSETQ. CDR3 length equals 13 residues. With 5 bases removed from V and 4 bases from J, the gap between germline ends came to 12 bases. CDR3 DNA sequence: TGCGCCAGCAGGCCCGTTACAATAGAGACCCAGTACTTC. Its protein is CASRPVTIETQYF.

This clone appeared once. The chain couples TRBV7-2 to TRBJ2-1; 12 nucleotides agree with TRBD2. The germline V gene encodes CDR1 SGHTA and CDR2 FQGNSA. The CDR3 length is 16 residues. The junction had 10 bases not matched to a gene; V was cut back by 6 bases and J by 7 bases. The CDR3 here is CASSPHATSGRNEQFF. CDR3 nucleotides: TGTGCCAGCAGTCCCCATGCTACTAGCGGGAGGAATGAGCAGTTCTTC.

This sequence joins TRBV27 and TRBJ2-7, with TRBD1 matching 11 bases. The CDR3 runs 13 residues. V trimming: 6 bases; J trimming: 2 bases; junction bases outside the gene matches: 0. Germline-derived CDR1 and CDR2 are MNHEY and SMNVEV (reference sequence). The CDR3 region is CASRGQGAYEQYF. CDR3 nucleotide sequence: TGTGCCAGCAGGGGACAGGGGGCCTACGAGCAGTACTTC.

The V and J genes are TRBV28 and TRBJ2-1; 9 bases align to TRBD2. Per the germline V gene, CDR1 is MDHEN and CDR2 is SYDVKM. This CDR3 is built from 14 residues. Trimming removed 3 bases from V and 6 bases from J; junction bases left unmatched: 3. CDR3 amino acids: CASSFSAGGNEQFF. CDR3 bases: TGTGCCAGCAGTTTTTCAGCGGGAGGCAATGAGCAGTTCTTC.